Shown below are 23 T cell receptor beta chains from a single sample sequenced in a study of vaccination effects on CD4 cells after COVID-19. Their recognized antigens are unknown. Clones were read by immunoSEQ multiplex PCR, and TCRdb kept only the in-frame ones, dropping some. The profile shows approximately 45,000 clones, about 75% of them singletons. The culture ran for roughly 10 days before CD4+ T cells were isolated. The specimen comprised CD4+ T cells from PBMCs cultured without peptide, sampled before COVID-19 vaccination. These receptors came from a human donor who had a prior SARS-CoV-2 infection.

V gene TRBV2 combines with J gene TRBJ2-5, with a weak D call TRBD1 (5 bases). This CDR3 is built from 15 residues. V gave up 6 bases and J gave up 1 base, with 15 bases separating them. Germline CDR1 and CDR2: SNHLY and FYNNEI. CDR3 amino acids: CASSRQPYLQETQYF. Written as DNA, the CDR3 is TGTGCCAGCAGCCGACAGCCTTACCTCCAAGAGACCCAGTACTTC.

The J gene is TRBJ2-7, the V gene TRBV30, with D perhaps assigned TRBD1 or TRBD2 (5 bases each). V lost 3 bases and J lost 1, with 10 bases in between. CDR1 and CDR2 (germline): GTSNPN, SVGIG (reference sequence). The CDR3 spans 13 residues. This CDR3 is CAWSDGASYEQYF. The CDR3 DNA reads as TGTGCCTGGAGCGACGGGGCATCCTACGAGCAGTACTTC. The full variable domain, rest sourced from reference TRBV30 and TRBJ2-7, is SQTIHQWPATLVQPVGSPLSLECTVEGTSNPNLYWYRQAAGRGLQLLFYSVGIGQISSEVPQNLSASRPQDRQFILSSKKLLLSDSGFYLCAWSDGASYEQYFGPGTRLTVT.

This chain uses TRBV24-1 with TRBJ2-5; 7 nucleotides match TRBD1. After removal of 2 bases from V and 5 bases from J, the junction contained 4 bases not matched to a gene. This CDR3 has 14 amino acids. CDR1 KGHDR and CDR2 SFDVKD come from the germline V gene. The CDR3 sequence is CATSDSVTGETQYF. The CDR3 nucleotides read TGTGCCACCAGTGATTCGGTGACAGGGGAGACCCAGTACTTC.

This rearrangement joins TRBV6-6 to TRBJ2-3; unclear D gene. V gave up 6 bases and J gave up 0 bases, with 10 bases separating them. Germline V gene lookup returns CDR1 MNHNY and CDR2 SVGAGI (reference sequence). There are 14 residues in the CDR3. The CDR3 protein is CASSPSSSTDTQYF. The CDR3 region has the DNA TGTGCCAGCAGCCCATCTTCTAGCACAGATACGCAGTATTTT.

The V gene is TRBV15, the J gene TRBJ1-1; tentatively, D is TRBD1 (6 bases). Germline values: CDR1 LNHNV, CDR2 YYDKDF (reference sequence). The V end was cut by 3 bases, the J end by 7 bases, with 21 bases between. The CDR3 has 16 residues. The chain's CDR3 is CATSRKRGTVPDEAFF. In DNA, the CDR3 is TGTGCCACCAGCAGGAAAAGGGGGACGGTTCCTGATGAAGCTTTCTTT.

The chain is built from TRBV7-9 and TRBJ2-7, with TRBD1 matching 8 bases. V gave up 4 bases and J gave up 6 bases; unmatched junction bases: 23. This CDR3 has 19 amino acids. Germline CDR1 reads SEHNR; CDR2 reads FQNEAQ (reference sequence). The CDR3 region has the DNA TGTGCCAGCAGCTCTTGGACAGGGTACCTAAAGGGGGACGGGAGCGAGCAGTACTTC. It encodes CASSSWTGYLKGDGSEQYF.

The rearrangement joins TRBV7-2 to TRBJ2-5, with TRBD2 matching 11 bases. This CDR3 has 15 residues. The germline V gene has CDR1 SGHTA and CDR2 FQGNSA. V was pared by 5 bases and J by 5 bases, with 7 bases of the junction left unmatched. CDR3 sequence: CASSQQGLAAETQYF. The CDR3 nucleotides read TGTGCCAGCAGCCAACAGGGACTAGCGGCGGAGACCCAGTACTTC.

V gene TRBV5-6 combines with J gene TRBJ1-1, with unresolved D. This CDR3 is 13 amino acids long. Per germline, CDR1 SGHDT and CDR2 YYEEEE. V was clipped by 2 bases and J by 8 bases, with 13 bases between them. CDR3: CASSFSPTREAFF. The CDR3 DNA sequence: TGTGCCAGCAGCTTTTCGCCGACCCGGGAAGCTTTCTTT.

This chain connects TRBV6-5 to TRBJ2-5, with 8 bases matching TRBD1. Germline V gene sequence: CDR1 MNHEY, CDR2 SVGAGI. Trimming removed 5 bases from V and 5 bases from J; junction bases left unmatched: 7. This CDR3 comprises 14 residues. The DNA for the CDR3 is TGTGCCAGCAGTATATCAGGGGGCATCGAGACCCAGTACTTC. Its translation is CASSISGGIETQYF.

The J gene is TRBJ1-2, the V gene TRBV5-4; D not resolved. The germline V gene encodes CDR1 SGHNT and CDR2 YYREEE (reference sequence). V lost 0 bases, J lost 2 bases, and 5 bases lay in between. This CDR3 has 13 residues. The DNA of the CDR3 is TGTGCCAGCAGCTTGGGTCAAAACTATGGCTACACCTTC. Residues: CASSLGQNYGYTF.

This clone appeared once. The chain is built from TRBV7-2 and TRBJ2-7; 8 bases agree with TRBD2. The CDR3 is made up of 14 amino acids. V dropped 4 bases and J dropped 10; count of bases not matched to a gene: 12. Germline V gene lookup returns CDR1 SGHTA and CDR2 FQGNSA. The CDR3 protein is CASSSVSGVPSQYF. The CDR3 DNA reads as TGTGCCAGCAGCTCCGTTAGCGGGGTCCCCAGTCAGTACTTC.

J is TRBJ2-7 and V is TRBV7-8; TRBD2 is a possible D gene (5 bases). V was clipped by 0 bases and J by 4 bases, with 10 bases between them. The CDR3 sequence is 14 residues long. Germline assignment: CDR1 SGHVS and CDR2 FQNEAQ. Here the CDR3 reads CASSLAGVRYEQYF. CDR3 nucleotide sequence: TGTGCCAGCAGCTTAGCCGGGGTACGGTACGAGCAGTACTTC.

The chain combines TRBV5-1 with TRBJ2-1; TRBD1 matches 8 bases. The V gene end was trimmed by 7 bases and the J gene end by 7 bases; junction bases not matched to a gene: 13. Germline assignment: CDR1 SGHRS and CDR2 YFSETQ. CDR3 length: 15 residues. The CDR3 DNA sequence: TGCGCCAGCGCAAACCACGACAGGGGCAAGAATGAGCAGTTCTTC. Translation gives CASANHDRGKNEQFF.

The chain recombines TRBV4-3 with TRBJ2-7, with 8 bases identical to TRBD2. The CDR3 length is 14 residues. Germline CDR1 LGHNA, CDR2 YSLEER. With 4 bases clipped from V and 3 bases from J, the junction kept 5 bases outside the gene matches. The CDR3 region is CASSPTTSVYEQYF. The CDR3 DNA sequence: TGCGCCAGCAGCCCGACGACTAGCGTCTACGAGCAGTACTTC.

CDR3 residues: CASSHPPNRGTGELFF. CDR3 nucleotide sequence: TGCGCCAGCAGCCATCCCCCGAACAGGGGCACCGGGGAGCTGTTTTTT. The gene calls are TRBV4-1 and TRBJ2-2, with 7 bases identical to TRBD1. With V trimmed by 3 bases and J by 4 bases, 8 bases remained unmatched. The germline V gene has CDR1 MGHRA and CDR2 YSYEKL. This CDR3 has 16 amino acids.

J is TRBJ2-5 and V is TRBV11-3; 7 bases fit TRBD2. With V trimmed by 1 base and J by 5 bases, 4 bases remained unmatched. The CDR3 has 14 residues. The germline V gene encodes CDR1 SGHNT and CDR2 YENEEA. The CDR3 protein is CASSLAATSETQYF. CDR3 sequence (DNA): TGTGCCAGCAGCTTAGCAGCGACTAGCGAGACCCAGTACTTC.

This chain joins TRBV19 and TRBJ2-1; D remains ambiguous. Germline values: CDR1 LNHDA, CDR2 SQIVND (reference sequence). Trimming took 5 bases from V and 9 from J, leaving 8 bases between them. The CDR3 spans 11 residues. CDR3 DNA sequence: TGTGCCAGTAGTTGGTGGACTGAGCAGTTCTTC. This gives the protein CASSWWTEQFF.

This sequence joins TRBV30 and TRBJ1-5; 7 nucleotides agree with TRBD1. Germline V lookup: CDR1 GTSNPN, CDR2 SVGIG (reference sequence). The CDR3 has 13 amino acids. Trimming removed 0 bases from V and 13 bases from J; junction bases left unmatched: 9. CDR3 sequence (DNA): TGTGCCTGGAGTGTACAGGGGACGGGCTCTCAGCATTTT. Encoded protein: CAWSVQGTGSQHF. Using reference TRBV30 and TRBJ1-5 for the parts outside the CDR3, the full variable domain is SQTIHQWPATLVQPVGSPLSLECTVEGTSNPNLYWYRQAAGRGLQLLFYSVGIGQISSEVPQNLSASRPQDRQFILSSKKLLLSDSGFYLCAWSVQGTGSQHFGDGTRLSIL.

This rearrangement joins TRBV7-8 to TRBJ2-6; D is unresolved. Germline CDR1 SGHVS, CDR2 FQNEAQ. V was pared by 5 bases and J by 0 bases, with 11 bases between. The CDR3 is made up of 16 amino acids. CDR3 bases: TGTGCCAGCAGCCAGGTCGGAAGCTCTGGGGCCAACGTCCTGACTTTC. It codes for CASSQVGSSGANVLTF.

The CDR3 coding sequence is TGTGCCAGCAGTTTATCCCACAGCACAGATACGCAGTATTTT. Amino acids: CASSLSHSTDTQYF. The chain couples TRBV28 to TRBJ2-3; D gene ambiguous. Germline lookup yields CDR1 MDHEN and CDR2 SYDVKM. The CDR3 covers 14 residues. V was clipped by 1 base and J by 0 bases, with 5 bases between them.

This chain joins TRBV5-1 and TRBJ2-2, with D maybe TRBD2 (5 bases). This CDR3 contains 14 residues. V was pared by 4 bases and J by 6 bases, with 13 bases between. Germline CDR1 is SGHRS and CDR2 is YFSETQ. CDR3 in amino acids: CASSELSDSGELFF. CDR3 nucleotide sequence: TGCGCCAGCAGCGAATTGTCGGACTCCGGGGAGCTGTTTTTT.

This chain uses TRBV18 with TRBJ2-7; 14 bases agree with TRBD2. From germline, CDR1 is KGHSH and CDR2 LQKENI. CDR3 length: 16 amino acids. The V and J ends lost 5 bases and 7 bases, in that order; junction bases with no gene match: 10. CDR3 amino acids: CASSSRLAGGPGEQYF. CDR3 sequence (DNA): TGTGCCAGCTCATCACGACTAGCGGGAGGGCCGGGTGAGCAGTACTTC.

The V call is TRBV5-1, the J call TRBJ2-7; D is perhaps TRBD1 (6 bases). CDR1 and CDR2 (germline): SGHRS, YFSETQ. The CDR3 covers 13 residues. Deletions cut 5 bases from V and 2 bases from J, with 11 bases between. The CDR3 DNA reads TGCGCCAGCAGGGGACAAGGGGCCTACGAGCAGTACTTC. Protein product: CASRGQGAYEQYF.